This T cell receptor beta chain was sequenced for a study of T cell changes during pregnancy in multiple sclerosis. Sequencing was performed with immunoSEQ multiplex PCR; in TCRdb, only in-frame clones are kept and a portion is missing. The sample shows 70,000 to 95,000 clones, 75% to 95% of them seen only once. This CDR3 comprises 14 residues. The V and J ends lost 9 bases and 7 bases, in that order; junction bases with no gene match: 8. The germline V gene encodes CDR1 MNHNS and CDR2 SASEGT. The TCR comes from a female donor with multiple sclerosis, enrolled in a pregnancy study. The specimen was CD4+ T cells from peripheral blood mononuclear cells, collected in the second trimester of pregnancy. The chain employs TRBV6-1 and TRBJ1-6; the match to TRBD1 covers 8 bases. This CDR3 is CASNQGQANSPLHF. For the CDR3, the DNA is TGTGCCAGTAACCAGGGACAGGCAAATTCACCCCTCCACTTT.